These 8 T cell receptor beta chains were sequenced from one sample in a study of blood T cell repertoires in COVID-19 (dated by TCRdb to the early 2020s). Libraries came from the immunoSEQ multiplex PCR assay. This immuneACCESS table, as held by TCRdb, lists in-frame sequences with V and J called but not all clones. Of the missing ones, under half trace to an unresolved V gene in checked studies; the others have no known cause. The sample includes about 330,000 clones, with 88% observed a single time. The ten largest account for about 4.7% of the sample. The specimen was PBMCs or T cells enriched from blood (not recorded which). These receptors all come from a man in his thirties or forties who had recovered from COVID-19.

This clone was found a few times. The chain joins TRBV19 to TRBJ1-2; D is perhaps TRBD1 (6 bases). Germline-derived CDR1 and CDR2 are LNHDA and SQIVND (reference sequence). The CDR3 has 13 residues. The ends were cut back, 5 bases at V and 4 bases at J, with 11 bases in the middle. CDR3 coding DNA: TGTGCCAGTAGTTCCGGGACACTCTATGGCTACACCTTC. It specifies CASSSGTLYGYTF.

The chain couples TRBV23-1 to TRBJ1-5; 8 bases line up with TRBD1. TRBV23-1 is an ORF, with its function uncertain. This CDR3 has 16 amino acids. J lost 11 bases, V lost 2 bases, and 14 bases had no gene match. The CDR3 nucleotides read TGCGCCAGCAGTCAACCGGGACAGGTGGGGTTTTGGTCCCAGCATTTT. Amino acids: CASSQPGQVGFWSQHF.

V gene TRBV6-2 or TRBV6-3 combines with J gene TRBJ1-2; 12 bases match TRBD1. This CDR3 is built from 17 residues. Trimming took 6 bases from V and 2 from J; bases not matched to a gene: 10. The germline V gene has CDR1 MNHEY and CDR2 SVGEGT. CDR3 sequence reads: CASSPWGTGGGNYGYTF. In DNA, the CDR3 is TGTGCCAGCAGCCCTTGGGGGACAGGGGGCGGAAACTATGGCTACACCTTC.

This clone was seen once. The chain couples TRBV6-2 or TRBV6-3 to TRBJ1-6, with a possible D match to TRBD1 (6 bases). The CDR3 has 16 residues. The germline gives CDR1 MNHEY, CDR2 SVGEGT. V dropped 6 bases and J dropped 5 bases, with 17 bases sitting between them. The CDR3 protein is CASSPTGPLHNSPLHF. CDR3 DNA sequence: TGTGCCAGCAGCCCCACAGGGCCCCTACATAATTCACCCCTCCACTTT.

The chain recombines TRBV7-2 with TRBJ2-2, with TRBD2 as a possible D gene (6 bases). The length of the CDR3 is 15 residues. Germline V gives CDR1 SGHTA, CDR2 FQGNSA. The germline V and J ends were trimmed by 1 base and 7 bases, with 13 bases remaining between them. The CDR3 spells CASSLEWRGGGELFF. CDR3 nucleotide sequence: TGTGCCAGCAGCTTAGAGTGGCGGGGTGGCGGGGAGCTGTTTTTT. The full variable domain, rest sourced from reference TRBV7-2 and TRBJ2-2, is GAGVSQSPSNKVTEKGKDVELRCDPISGHTALYWYRQSLGQGLEFLIYFQGNSAPDKSGLPSDRFSAERTGGSVSTLTIQRTQQEDSAVYLCASSLEWRGGGELFFGEGSRLTVL.

This clone has a handful of counts. This chain joins TRBV28 and TRBJ1-5, with 7 nucleotides matching TRBD1. Germline V gene sequence: CDR1 MDHEN, CDR2 SYDVKM. V gave up 5 bases and J gave up 0 bases; unmatched junction bases: 4. This CDR3 has 15 amino acids. CDR3 region: CASSLRGHSNQPQHF. CDR3 coding DNA: TGTGCCAGCAGTCTGAGGGGGCATAGCAATCAGCCCCAGCATTTT.

The chain couples TRBV19 to TRBJ1-1; D is possibly TRBD1 (6 bases). Germline values: CDR1 LNHDA, CDR2 SQIVND (reference sequence). V was pared by 0 bases and J by 5 bases, with 16 bases between. CDR3 size: 16 residues. CDR3 sequence: CASSIDSGGPTTEAFF. CDR3 sequence (DNA): TGTGCCAGTAGTATAGATTCGGGGGGCCCCACGACTGAAGCTTTCTTT.

This chain uses TRBV28 with TRBJ1-2; D gene uncertain. V was clipped by 4 bases and J by 4 bases, with 13 bases between them. The CDR3 has 14 amino acids. Germline CDR1 is MDHEN and CDR2 is SYDVKM. The CDR3: CASSSPGVSYGYTF. The CDR3 DNA reads TGTGCCAGCAGTTCCCCCGGGGTAAGCTATGGCTACACCTTC.